The clone carrying this TCR beta chain was detected a few times. This entry is derived from a study of regulatory T cells in long-lasting Graves disease. Regarding time point: newly diagnosed GD, antithyroid drugs for less than 3 months. PBMCs provided the RNA from which the TCR library was made. Researchers made TCR beta libraries by using iRepertoire HTBI primers and running Arm-PCR on CDR3 regions. TCRdb re-called the multiplex PCR reads through MiXCR, storing one row per CDR3 protein. The repertoire holds 350,000 to 400,000 distinct CDR3 sequences, with around 15% as singletons. These data are also associated with another study on T cells in Graves' hyperthyroidism and ophthalmopathy. That study adds: Each diagnosis drew on symptoms, thyroxine, TRAb, thyroid ultrasound and orbital computed tomography findings. In the analysis, a 13 V-J model separated ophthalmopathy from stable hyperthyroidism.

The material sequenced was peripheral blood mononuclear cells (PBMCs), taken at new diagnosis, from a patient treated with antithyroid drugs. The receptor's source is a woman between 18 and 29 years old with Graves disease.

CDR3 in amino acids: CASSQGGIFHF. CDR3 nucleotides: TGCGCCAGCAGCCAAGGGGGGATTTTCCATTTT. V usage is TRBV4-1 and J usage is TRBJ1-5; possibly TRBD1 for D (5 bases). The CDR3 covers 11 residues. The germline CDR1 and CDR2 sequences are MGHRA and YSYEKL. V lost 1 base and J lost 16, with 11 bases in between.